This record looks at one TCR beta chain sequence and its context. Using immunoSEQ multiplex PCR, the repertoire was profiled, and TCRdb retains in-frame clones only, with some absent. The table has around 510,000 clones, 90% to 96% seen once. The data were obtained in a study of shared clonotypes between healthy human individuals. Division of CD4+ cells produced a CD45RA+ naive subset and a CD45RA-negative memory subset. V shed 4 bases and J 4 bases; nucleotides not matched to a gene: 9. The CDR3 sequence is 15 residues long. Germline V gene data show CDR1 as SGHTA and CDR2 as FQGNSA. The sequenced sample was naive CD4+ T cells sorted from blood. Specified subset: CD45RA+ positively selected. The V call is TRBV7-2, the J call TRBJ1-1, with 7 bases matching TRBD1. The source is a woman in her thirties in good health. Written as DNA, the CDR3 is TGTGCCAGCAGCTCCGATCGACAGGGTAGCACTGAAGCTTTCTTT. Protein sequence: CASSSDRQGSTEAFF.